This T cell receptor beta chain was captured in a study of blood T cell repertoires in COVID-19. Study summary: Collection of acute and convalescent COVID-19 samples took place in the United States, Italy and Spain. PBMCs, B-cell-depleted T cells, or T cells provided the cDNA or gDNA that made up the material.

Only in-frame clones appear in the TCRdb table, and some are missing; sequencing was by immunoSEQ multiplex PCR. This sample has 150,000 to 200,000 clones; about 85% occur once, and the top ten carry approximately 2.1%. The ends were cut back, 7 bases at V and 4 bases at J, with 11 bases in the middle. From germline, CDR1 is LNHNV and CDR2 YYDKDF (reference sequence). CDR3 size: 13 residues. The sequence was obtained from a woman aged 25 to 39 who had recovered from COVID-19. The V gene is TRBV15, the J gene TRBJ1-5; D not certain. Sequencing was performed on PBMCs or T cells enriched from blood (not recorded which). The CDR3 DNA reads as TGTGCCACCACGACCTCGAGGAATCAGCCCCAGCATTTT. It is translated as CATTTSRNQPQHF.